This record covers a single T cell receptor beta chain. This receptor's antigen is unknown. One base away there is no much larger clone; base qualities are not given. The data are from a study of blood T cell repertoires in COVID-19 (dated by TCRdb to 2020 to 2022). Describing the broader study: Samples covering the acute and convalescent phases of COVID-19 were provided by collaborators in the United States, Italy and Spain. The repertoires were made available in a free public database intended to serve as a resource for research on the immune response to SARS-CoV-2. Deeply sampled blood TCRbeta repertoires from subjects exposed to, actively infected with, or recovered from COVID-19 were included in the dataset. The prospective study material was composed of cDNA or gDNA derived from T cells, B-cell-depleted T cells, or PBMCs. Samples came from the ongoing ImmuneRACE study (first 160 participants) plus 1,254 subjects from 6 global collaborators. Where available, HLA class I and class II types were taken from metadata supplied by the sample provider and were not determined by assay-based typing. Nearly every sample came with metadata listing a de-identified subject ID, COVID-19 status, age in years and sex. What the research found in general, with its limitations: The quantity of clinical and demographic metadata differed by source and by participant and was supplied without curation.

TCRbeta CDR3 regions were amplified from genomic DNA using the immunoSEQ Assay, a bias-controlled multiplex PCR. The authors' analysis ran thus. Within the assay, amplification of reference gene primers was used to estimate how many nucleated cells each sample contained. Sequence reads were collapsed and filtered to measure the absolute abundance of every unique TCRbeta CDR3 rearrangement. For each sample, productive Simpson clonality was calculated as the square root of Simpson's diversity index over productive rearrangements. TCRdb carries this immuneACCESS record with in-frame sequences only. Its versions omit some clonotypes, under half of them owing to an unresolved V gene in the studies checked, with the rest unexplained. That table is the source of V, J and clone size, and D and trimming were worked out from the DNA. This sample lists about 260,000 clones; around four fifths were detected once. The top ten constitute 4% to 4.5% of the sample.

The CDR3 holds 15 amino acids from the cysteine to the phenylalanine. The CDR3 DNA has 45 bases and is translated from base 1. In the germline V gene, CDR1 corresponds to SNHLY and CDR2 to FYNNEI. Relative to germline, V is 6 bases shorter and J is 0 bases shorter, with 12 bases between their ends. Each collaborating institution followed its own protocols to collect whole blood in K2EDTA tubes. For TCRbeta analysis, collaborators shipped samples in one of three forms: frozen whole blood, isolated PBMCs, or DNA extracted from either of those sample types. Sequencing was carried out using peripheral blood. This receptor chain uses TRBV2 and TRBJ1-5; the D gene lacks a confident call. The TCR was taken from a man between 60 and 75 years old with acute or convalescent COVID-19. The CDR3 corresponds to CASRPTHSSNQPQHF. Here is the DNA: TGTGCCAGCAGACCCACCCACAGTAGCAATCAGCCCCAGCATTTT.